The 15 T cell receptor beta chains reported below all come from one sample, sequenced in a study of response to subunit inactivated influenza vaccine. TCRdb re-analysed the RT-PCR reads in MiXCR, keeping a single row per CDR3 protein. The profile shows around 530,000 distinct CDR3 sequences, 12% of them singletons. The sequencing used PBMCs from blood, collected on the day of vaccination. The receptors come from a middle-aged man who received an inactivated influenza vaccine.

The J gene is TRBJ2-3, the V gene TRBV3-1; 8 bases map to TRBD1. Trimming took 4 bases from V and 1 from J; bases not matched to a gene: 10. Germline loops: CDR1 LGHDT, CDR2 YNNKEL (reference sequence). The CDR3 consists of 17 residues. CDR3 protein: CASSPTPGQGGTDTQYF. The CDR3 region has the DNA TGTGCCAGCAGCCCCACACCCGGACAGGGCGGCACAGATACGCAGTATTTT.

In this sample, this clonotype turned up a few times. The chain is built from TRBV24-1 and TRBJ2-3; 12 nucleotides agree with TRBD2. Germline CDR1 is KGHDR and CDR2 is SFDVKD. The CDR3 sequence is 21 residues long. Losses at the gene ends were 4 bases for V and 2 bases for J; bases not matched to a gene: 18. CDR3 amino acids: CATSESRTSGVSNKPTDTQYF. CDR3 coding DNA: TGTGCCACCAGTGAGAGCCGGACTAGCGGGGTGTCCAATAAACCCACAGATACGCAGTATTTT.

The rearrangement links TRBV20-1 to TRBJ2-7, with D perhaps TRBD2 (5 bases). The CDR3 has 13 amino acids. Per germline, CDR1 DFQATT and CDR2 SNEGSKA (reference sequence). V was shortened by 1 base and J by 4 bases, with 11 bases between the two germline ends. CDR3 DNA: TGCAGTGCTAGAGGTAATAGCGCATACGAGCAGTACTTC. This codes for CSARGNSAYEQYF.

This rearrangement joins TRBV12-3 or TRBV12-4 to TRBJ2-1, with no clear D. V gave up 7 bases and J gave up 8 bases, with 15 bases separating them. The CDR3 covers 13 residues. The CDR3 DNA reads as TGTGCCAGCAATTACGGCCCGTGGCATGAGCAGTTCTTC. This gives the protein CASNYGPWHEQFF.

The chain employs TRBV20-1 and TRBJ2-1; TRBD2 is a possible D gene (5 bases). This CDR3 is 17 amino acids long. The V end lost 3 bases, the J end lost 0 bases, and 18 bases lay between the germline ends. From germline, CDR1 is DFQATT and CDR2 SNEGSKA (reference sequence). CDR3: CSASPPTSAYSYNEQFF. In DNA form, the CDR3 reads TGCAGTGCTAGCCCCCCTACTAGTGCTTACTCCTACAATGAGCAGTTCTTC.

The V and J genes are TRBV20-1 and TRBJ2-4; 10 bases are a match to TRBD1. CDR3 length: 15 residues. V dropped 6 bases and J dropped 3; count of bases not matched to a gene: 8. Per germline, CDR1 DFQATT and CDR2 SNEGSKA (reference sequence). The CDR3 spells CSAPDRGRGKNIQYF. CDR3 coding DNA: TGCAGTGCGCCAGACAGGGGGCGCGGCAAAAACATTCAGTACTTC.

This clonotype was detected only a few times. The rearrangement joins TRBV18 to TRBJ2-1; TRBD2 matches 10 bases. Losses at the gene ends were 0 bases for V and 7 bases for J; bases not matched to a gene: 6. Germline V gene sequence: CDR1 KGHSH, CDR2 LQKENI. The CDR3 runs to 16 residues. In DNA form, the CDR3 reads TGTGCCAGCTCACCACCGAGCGGGGGGGCAATGAATGAGCAGTTCTTC. It is translated as CASSPPSGGAMNEQFF.

Only a few counts were recorded for this clonotype. This chain joins TRBV3-1 and TRBJ2-5, with D perhaps matching TRBD1 (6 bases). CDR1 is LGHDT, CDR2 YNNKEL, per germline (reference sequence). The V gene lost 6 bases and the J gene lost 4 bases, with 12 bases spanning the gap. This CDR3 has 13 residues. The CDR3 DNA is TGTGCCAGCAGACCCAGGGGAACAGAGACCCAGTACTTC. Protein: CASRPRGTETQYF.

This clonotype was found a few times. The gene calls are TRBV4-2 and TRBJ2-5; TRBD2 matches 11 bases. The CDR3 loop spans 15 amino acids. The V segment lost 2 bases and the J segment 5 bases; nucleotides outside the gene matches: 4. CDR1 is LGHNA, CDR2 YNFKEQ, per germline. The CDR3 here is CASSQSLAGAETQYF. DNA for the CDR3: TGTGCCAGCAGCCAATCACTAGCGGGAGCCGAGACCCAGTACTTC.

The chain is built from TRBV12-3 or TRBV12-4 and TRBJ1-2; D unresolved. V was trimmed by 2 bases and J by 7 bases, leaving 11 bases between them. This CDR3 is built from 13 residues. The CDR3 region has the DNA TGTGCCAGCAGTTTATTTGGGGTCAGTGGCTACACCTTC. Translation: CASSLFGVSGYTF.

The chain links TRBV20-1 to TRBJ2-7, with 11 bases that match TRBD2. Trimming cost V 5 bases and J 6 bases; bases outside gene matches: 9. This CDR3 has 14 residues. Germline-derived CDR1 and CDR2 are DFQATT and SNEGSKA (reference sequence). CDR3 protein: CSASQLAGVFEQYF. The CDR3 DNA reads as TGCAGTGCTTCACAACTAGCGGGGGTGTTCGAGCAGTACTTC.

This clonotype was detected many times. The chain links TRBV4-2 to TRBJ1-5; D gene ambiguous. Trimming pared 0 bases from V and 3 bases from J, leaving 9 bases between. This CDR3 has 15 residues. Germline V gene sequence: CDR1 LGHNA, CDR2 YNFKEQ. CDR3 DNA sequence: TGTGCCAGCAGCCAAGATGGGCAGCCCAATCAGCCCCAGCATTTT. Encoded protein: CASSQDGQPNQPQHF.

This sequence joins TRBV5-4 and TRBJ2-1; tentative D call: TRBD1 (6 bases). V was cut by 0 bases and J by 12 bases, with 13 bases left in between. CDR1 and CDR2 from the germline V gene are SGHNT and YYREEE (reference sequence). This CDR3 contains 13 residues. As DNA, the CDR3 is TGTGCCAGCAGCTTGGAGGGGACACGGCGGCAGTTCTTC. Translation: CASSLEGTRRQFF.

The chain combines TRBV7-9 with TRBJ2-1, with D possibly TRBD2 on 6 matching bases. The germline V gene has CDR1 SEHNR and CDR2 FQNEAQ (reference sequence). The CDR3 runs to 15 residues. Trimming shortened V by 4 bases and J by 9 bases, and 19 bases separated the two germline ends. The CDR3 DNA is TGTGCCAGCAGCTCTACGAAAGCGGGTGTCCTTGAGCAGTTCTTC. Translated: CASSSTKAGVLEQFF.

Many counts were recorded for this clonotype. The chain is built from TRBV6-1 and TRBJ1-2; 7 bases are shared with TRBD1. Germline lookup yields CDR1 MNHNS and CDR2 SASEGT. This CDR3 contains 15 residues. V lost 0 bases, J lost 3 bases, and 4 bases stayed unmatched. The CDR3 DNA is TGTGCCAGCAGTGAAGCGGACAGGTCCCACTATGGCTACACCTTC. It translates to CASSEADRSHYGYTF.